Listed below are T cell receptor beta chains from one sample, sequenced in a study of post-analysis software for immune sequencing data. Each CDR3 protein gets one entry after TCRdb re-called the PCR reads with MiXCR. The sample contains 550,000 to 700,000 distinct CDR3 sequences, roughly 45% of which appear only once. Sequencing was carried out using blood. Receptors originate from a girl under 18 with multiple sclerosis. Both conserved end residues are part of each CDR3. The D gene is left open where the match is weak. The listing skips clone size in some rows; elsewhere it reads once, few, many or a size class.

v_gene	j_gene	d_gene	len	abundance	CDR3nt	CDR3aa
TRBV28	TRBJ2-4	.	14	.	TGTGCCAGCGGCTTAAGGGACCTGAAAAACATTCAGTACTTC	CASGLRDLKNIQYF
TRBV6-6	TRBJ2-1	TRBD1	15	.	TGTGCCAGCAGTTACACGGGACAGGGGAACAATGAGCAGTTCTTC	CASSYTGQGNNEQFF
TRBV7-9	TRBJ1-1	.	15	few	TGTGCCAGCAGCTTAGGGGGGGCGGGAGGCACTGAAGCTTTCTTT	CASSLGGAGGTEAFF
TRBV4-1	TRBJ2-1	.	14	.	TGCGCCAGCAGCCAAGAGGAGCAGACAGTTGGGCAGTTCTTC	CASSQEEQTVGQFF
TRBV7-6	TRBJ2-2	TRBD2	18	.	TGTGCCAGCAGCCGATTCGGTTTGACTAGCGGGGGAACCGGGGAGCTGTTTTTT	CASSRFGLTSGGTGELFF
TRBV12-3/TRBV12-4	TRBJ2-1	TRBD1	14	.	TGTGCCAGCAGTTTACCTACGGACAGGGCTGAGCAGTTCTTC	CASSLPTDRAEQFF
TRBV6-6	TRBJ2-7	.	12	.	TGTGCCAGCAGACGCGAGCGAAACGAGCAGTACTTC	CASRRERNEQYF
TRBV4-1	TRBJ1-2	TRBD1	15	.	TGCGCCAGCAGCCTACTACGGACAGGGAACTATGGCTACACCTTC	CASSLLRTGNYGYTF
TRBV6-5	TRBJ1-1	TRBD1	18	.	TGTGCCAGCAGTTTCCCCGAATTGAGGGGGCGGACGAACATTGAAGCTTTCTTT	CASSFPELRGRTNIEAFF
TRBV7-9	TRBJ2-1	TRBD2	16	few	TGTGCCAGCAGCTTATTGGGGACTAGCGGTTTAGGTGAGCAGTTCTTC	CASSLLGTSGLGEQFF
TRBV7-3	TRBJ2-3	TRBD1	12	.	TGTGCCAGCAGCTCCCAGGGGGTGGCGCAGTATTTT	CASSSQGVAQYF
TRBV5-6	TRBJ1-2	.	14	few	TGTGCCAGCAGCTGGGACGGAGATAACTATGGCTACACCTTC	CASSWDGDNYGYTF
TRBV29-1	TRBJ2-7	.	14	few	TGCAGCGTTGGAGGTGCAGGGCGAAGCTACGAGCAGTACTTC	CSVGGAGRSYEQYF
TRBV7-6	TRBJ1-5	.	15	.	TGTGCCAGCAGCCTTTCATGGGATAGCAATCAGCCCCAGCATTTT	CASSLSWDSNQPQHF
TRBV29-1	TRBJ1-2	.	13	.	TGCAGCGGGTTGGGGGGAAAGTCCTATGGCTACACCTTC	CSGLGGKSYGYTF
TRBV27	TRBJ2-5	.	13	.	TGTGCCAGCAGTCCCCGATTTGGAGAGACCCAGTACTTC	CASSPRFGETQYF
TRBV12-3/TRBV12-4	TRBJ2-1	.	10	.	TGTGCCACACATGGGGCCGAGCAGTTCTTC	CATHGAEQFF
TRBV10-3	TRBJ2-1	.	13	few	TGTGCCATCAGGGGGAAGGGAGGCGAAGAGCAGTTCTTC	CAIRGKGGEEQFF
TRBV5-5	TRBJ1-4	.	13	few	TGTGCCAGCAGCTTCCTAATCGACGAAAAACTGTTTTTT	CASSFLIDEKLFF
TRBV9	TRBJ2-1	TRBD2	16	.	TGTGCCAGCAGCCCACAGAGGCTAGCGGGAGGGGATGAGCAGTTCTTC	CASSPQRLAGGDEQFF
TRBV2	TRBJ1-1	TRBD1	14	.	TGTGCGAGCAGGGGACAGGGGGCGAACACTGAAGCTTTCTTT	CASRGQGANTEAFF
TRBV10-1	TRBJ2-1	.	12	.	TGCGCCAGCAGCTCGGGGACTGCTGAGCAGTTCTTC	CASSSGTAEQFF
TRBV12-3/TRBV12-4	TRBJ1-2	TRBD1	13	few	TGTGCCAGCGGGACAGGGATCAACTATGGCTACACCTTC	CASGTGINYGYTF
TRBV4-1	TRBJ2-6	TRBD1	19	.	TGCGCCAGCAGCCAACATAGGGATGCAGGGGGCTCTGGGGCCAACGTCCTGACTTTC	CASSQHRDAGGSGANVLTF
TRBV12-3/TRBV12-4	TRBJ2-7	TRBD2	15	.	TGTACCAGCAGTTTAGCGCGTCGGGAGGTTAGCGAGCAGTACTTC	CTSSLARREVSEQYF
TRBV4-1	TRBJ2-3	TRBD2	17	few	TGCGCCAGCAGCCAAGTCTCGCGGGGGGGCAAGACAGATACGCAGTATTTT	CASSQVSRGGKTDTQYF
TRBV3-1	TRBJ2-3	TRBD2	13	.	TGTGCCAGCAGCCAAGAGCGGCGGGGGACGCAGTATTTT	CASSQERRGTQYF
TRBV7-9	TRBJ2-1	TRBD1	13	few	TGTGCCGCACAAGAGGGGGCGTTGAATGAGCAGTTCTTC	CAAQEGALNEQFF
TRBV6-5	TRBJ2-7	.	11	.	TGTGCCATTCTTGCTAGCAATGAGCAGTACTTC	CAILASNEQYF
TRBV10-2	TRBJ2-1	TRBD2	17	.	TGCGCCAGCAGCAAATACGCCGGGACTAGCGGCCACAATGAGCAGTTCTTC	CASSKYAGTSGHNEQFF
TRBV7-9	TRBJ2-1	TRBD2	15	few	TGTGCCAGCAGGTTAGCGGGGAGCTCCTACAATGAGCAGTTCTTC	CASRLAGSSYNEQFF
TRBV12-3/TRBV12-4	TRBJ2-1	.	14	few	TGTGCCAGCAGTTTGACACGGTTGTACAATGAGCAGTTCTTC	CASSLTRLYNEQFF
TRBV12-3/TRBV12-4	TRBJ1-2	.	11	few	TGTGCCAGCAGCTTAGCCTATGGCTACACCTTC	CASSLAYGYTF
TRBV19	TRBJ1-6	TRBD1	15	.	TGTGCCAGTAGTTCCCGGGACAGTTACAATTCACCCCTCCACTTT	CASSSRDSYNSPLHF
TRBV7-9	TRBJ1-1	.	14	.	TGTGCCAGCAGCTTAACCTTACAGGGCACTGAAGCTTTCTTT	CASSLTLQGTEAFF
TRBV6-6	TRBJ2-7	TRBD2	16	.	TGTGCCAGCAGTTACTCGAGGACTAGCGATGCCTACGAGCAGTACTTC	CASSYSRTSDAYEQYF
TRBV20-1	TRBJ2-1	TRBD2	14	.	TGCAGTGCCCTTACTAGCGGGAGGGCCAATGAGCAGTTCTTC	CSALTSGRANEQFF